The present entry profiles one TCR beta chain with its context. PCR used 60 Vbeta primers and 13 Jbeta primers. Data came from immunoSEQ multiplex PCR; TCRdb stores just in-frame clones and leaves some out. The sample records roughly 140,000 clones, almost 80% being singletons. This specimen comes from a study of cytomegalovirus exposure and HLA in healthy donors. Trimming shortened V by 2 bases and J by 6 bases, and 6 bases separated the two germline ends. Germline lookup yields CDR1 SGHDT and CDR2 YYEEEE. The CDR3 is made up of 12 amino acids. The sample was PBMCs. The V call is TRBV5-6, the J call TRBJ2-1; D unresolved. The receptor was derived from a male donor in good health and CMV-seronegative. The CDR3 bases are TGTGCCAGCAGCTTTTCGTCCAATGAGCAGTTCTTC. Its translation is CASSFSSNEQFF.